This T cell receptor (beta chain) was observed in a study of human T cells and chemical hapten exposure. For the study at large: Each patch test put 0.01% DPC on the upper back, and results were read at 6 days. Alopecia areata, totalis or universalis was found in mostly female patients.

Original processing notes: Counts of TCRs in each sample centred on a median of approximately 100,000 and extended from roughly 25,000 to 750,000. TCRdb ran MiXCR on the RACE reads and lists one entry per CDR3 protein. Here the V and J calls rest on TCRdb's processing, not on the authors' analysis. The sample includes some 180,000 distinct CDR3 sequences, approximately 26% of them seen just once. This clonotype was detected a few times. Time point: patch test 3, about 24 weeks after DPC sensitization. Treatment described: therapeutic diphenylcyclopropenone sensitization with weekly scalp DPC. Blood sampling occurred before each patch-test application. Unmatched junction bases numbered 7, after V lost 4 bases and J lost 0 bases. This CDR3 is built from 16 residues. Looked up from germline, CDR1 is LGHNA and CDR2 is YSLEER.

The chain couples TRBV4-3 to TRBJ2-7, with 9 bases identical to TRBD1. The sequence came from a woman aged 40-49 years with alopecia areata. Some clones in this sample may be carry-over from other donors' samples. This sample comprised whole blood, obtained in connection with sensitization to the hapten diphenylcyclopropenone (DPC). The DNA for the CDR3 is TGCGCCAGCAGCCTTTCAGACAGGGGGACCTCCTACGAGCAGTACTTC. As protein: CASSLSDRGTSYEQYF.